One T cell receptor beta chain is described in this entry. The record originates from a study of cytomegalovirus exposure and HLA in healthy donors. The CDR3 contains 15 residues. Between the trimmed V and J ends, which lost 1 base and 3 bases, there was a span of 9 bases. Germline-derived CDR1 and CDR2 are MDHEN and SYDVKM. PCR employed 60 Vbeta and 13 Jbeta primers. The table came from immunoSEQ multiplex PCR; TCRdb's copy has only in-frame clones and leaves some out. The sample has 130,000 or so clones. This TCR was recovered from a woman between 35 and 50 years old in good health and CMV-seronegative. The chain joins TRBV28 to TRBJ1-4; D not resolved. The sequenced sample consisted of PBMCs. The CDR3 here is CASSLFRSSNEKLFF. The CDR3 nucleotides are TGTGCCAGCAGTTTATTCAGGTCCTCTAATGAAAAACTGTTTTTT.